These 12 T cell receptor beta chains share one sample of origin, sequenced in a study of T cell responses to AZD1222 COVID-19 vaccine. Repertoires were generated with immunoSEQ multiplex PCR, while TCRdb's copy carries only in-frame clones and drops some. There are some 120,000 clones in the sample; around 81% occur only once, and roughly 9% lies in the top ten. The sample here was peripheral blood, taken on day 0 of AZD1222 vaccination. The source is an adult in good health.

This clone was seen a few times. The chain is built from TRBV19 and TRBJ2-1; no clear D gene. Germline assignment: CDR1 LNHDA and CDR2 SQIVND (reference sequence). Trimming left V 5 bases short and J 2 bases short, with 4 bases between. The CDR3 contains 12 residues. CDR3 nucleotide sequence: TGTGCCAGTAGTGGAACCTACAATGAGCAGTTCTTC. Translated, it gives CASSGTYNEQFF.

This chain links TRBV19 with TRBJ1-5, with unresolved D. Germline V gene sequence: CDR1 LNHDA, CDR2 SQIVND (reference sequence). V was pared by 2 bases and J by 5 bases, with 19 bases between. This CDR3 has 17 amino acids. The CDR3 loop is CASSIYPPRALYQPQHF. CDR3 DNA sequence: TGTGCCAGTAGTATATACCCACCAAGGGCACTTTATCAGCCCCAGCATTTT.

This clone was counted only a few times. The rearrangement uses TRBV6-5 and TRBJ1-1; tentatively, D is TRBD1 (6 bases). The V gene lost 2 bases and the J gene lost 4 bases, with 17 bases spanning the gap. CDR3 size: 16 residues. CDR1 is MNHEY, CDR2 SVGAGI, per germline. CDR3 loop: CASSYLSGAGSTEAFF. CDR3 nucleotides: TGTGCCAGCAGTTACCTGTCAGGGGCAGGTAGCACTGAAGCTTTCTTT.

The rearrangement links TRBV27 to TRBJ1-2; D is perhaps TRBD1 (6 bases). This CDR3 contains 15 residues. Germline loops: CDR1 MNHEY, CDR2 SMNVEV (reference sequence). Trimming removed 6 bases at V and 4 bases at J, with 18 bases between. In DNA, the CDR3 is TGTGCCAGCAGCCCTAGCCCCGACAGGATCTATGGCTACACCTTC. Its translation: CASSPSPDRIYGYTF.

This clone came up once. The chain employs TRBV28 and TRBJ2-7; D unresolved. The CDR3 runs 16 residues. CDR1 is MDHEN and CDR2 is SYDVKM in the germline V gene. V lost 5 bases and J lost 0, with 17 bases in between. CDR3 DNA sequence: TGTGCCAGCAGTCCCGCCGGGCAGGCGAGCTCCTACGAGCAGTACTTC. This translates into CASSPAGQASSYEQYF.

The V gene is TRBV19, the J gene TRBJ2-1; D may be TRBD2 (6 bases). Germline lookup yields CDR1 LNHDA and CDR2 SQIVND (reference sequence). CDR3 length equals 12 residues. Trimming stripped 6 bases from V and 10 bases from J, with 13 bases between. For the CDR3, the DNA is TGTGCCAGTAGCCAACGGGGGTACGAGCAGTTCTTC. Translating gives CASSQRGYEQFF. Combining the CDR3 with reference TRBV19 and TRBJ2-1 gives the whole variable domain DGGITQSPKYLFRKEGQNVTLSCEQNLNHDAMYWYRQDPGQGLRLIYYSQIVNDFQKGDIAEGYSVSREKKESFPLTVTSAQKNPTAFYLCASSQRGYEQFFGPGTRLTVL.

The chain recombines TRBV3-1 (or the pseudogene TRBV3-2) with TRBJ2-3, with 7 bases that match TRBD2. The CDR3 contains 14 residues. The V segment lost 4 bases and the J segment 0 bases; nucleotides outside the gene matches: 1. The germline V gene has CDR1 LGHDT and CDR2 YNNKEL (reference sequence). In DNA, the CDR3 is TGTGCCAGCAGCCTTAGCGGGAGCACAGATACGCAGTATTTT. Its translation: CASSLSGSTDTQYF.

On this clone itself: The junction departs from germline at one end; a sequencing error may be responsible. The chain has TRBV2 and TRBJ2-7; D gene ambiguous. This CDR3 comprises 12 residues. Germline V gene sequence: CDR1 SNHLY, CDR2 FYNNEI. CDR3 sequence (DNA): TGTGCCAGCAGGGAAGATCACTACGAGCAGTACTTC. It is translated as CASREDHYEQYF.

The chain joins TRBV5-1 to TRBJ2-7; D not certain. Per germline, CDR1 SGHRS and CDR2 YFSETQ. The CDR3 consists of 13 residues. V was pared by 4 bases and J by 4 bases, with 12 bases between. The CDR3 is CASSVISEYEQYF. The CDR3, as DNA: TGCGCCAGCAGCGTCATCAGTGAATACGAGCAGTACTTC.

The CDR3 nucleotides read TGTGCCACCAGTGGGGGAGACAGGGCTAGAGTCTACGAGCAGTACTTC. Translating it yields CATSGGDRARVYEQYF. This sequence joins TRBV24-1 and TRBJ2-7; 7 bases line up with TRBD1. CDR3 length equals 16 residues. V shed 5 bases and J 3 bases; nucleotides not matched to a gene: 12. Germline assignment: CDR1 KGHDR and CDR2 SFDVKD.

This clone turned up a few times. V and J are TRBV30 and TRBJ2-2; no reliable D call. The CDR3 sequence is 13 residues long. Germline loops: CDR1 GTSNPN, CDR2 SVGIG (reference sequence). V was trimmed by 4 bases and J by 1 base, leaving 7 bases between them. The CDR3 protein is CAWTQRNTGELFF. Written as DNA, the CDR3 is TGTGCCTGGACGCAGAGGAACACCGGGGAGCTGTTTTTT.

The chain is built from TRBV5-4 and TRBJ2-7; D is unclear. CDR3 length equals 15 residues. V lost 4 bases and J lost 0, with 14 bases in between. Germline V gives CDR1 SGHNT, CDR2 YYREEE (reference sequence). The CDR3 sequence: CASSPDIPSSYEQYF. The CDR3 DNA reads as TGTGCCAGCAGCCCCGACATACCGAGCTCCTACGAGCAGTACTTC.